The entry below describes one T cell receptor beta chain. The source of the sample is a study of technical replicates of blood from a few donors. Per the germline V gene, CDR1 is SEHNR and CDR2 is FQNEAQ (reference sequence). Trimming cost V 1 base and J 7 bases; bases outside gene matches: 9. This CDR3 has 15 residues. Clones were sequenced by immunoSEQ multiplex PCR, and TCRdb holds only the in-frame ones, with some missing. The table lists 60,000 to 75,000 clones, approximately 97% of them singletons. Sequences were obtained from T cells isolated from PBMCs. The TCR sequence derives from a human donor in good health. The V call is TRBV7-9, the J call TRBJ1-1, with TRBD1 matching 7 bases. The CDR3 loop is CASSLDRGLLGEAFF. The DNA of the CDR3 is TGTGCCAGCAGCTTAGATAGGGGGCTGTTAGGTGAAGCTTTCTTT.